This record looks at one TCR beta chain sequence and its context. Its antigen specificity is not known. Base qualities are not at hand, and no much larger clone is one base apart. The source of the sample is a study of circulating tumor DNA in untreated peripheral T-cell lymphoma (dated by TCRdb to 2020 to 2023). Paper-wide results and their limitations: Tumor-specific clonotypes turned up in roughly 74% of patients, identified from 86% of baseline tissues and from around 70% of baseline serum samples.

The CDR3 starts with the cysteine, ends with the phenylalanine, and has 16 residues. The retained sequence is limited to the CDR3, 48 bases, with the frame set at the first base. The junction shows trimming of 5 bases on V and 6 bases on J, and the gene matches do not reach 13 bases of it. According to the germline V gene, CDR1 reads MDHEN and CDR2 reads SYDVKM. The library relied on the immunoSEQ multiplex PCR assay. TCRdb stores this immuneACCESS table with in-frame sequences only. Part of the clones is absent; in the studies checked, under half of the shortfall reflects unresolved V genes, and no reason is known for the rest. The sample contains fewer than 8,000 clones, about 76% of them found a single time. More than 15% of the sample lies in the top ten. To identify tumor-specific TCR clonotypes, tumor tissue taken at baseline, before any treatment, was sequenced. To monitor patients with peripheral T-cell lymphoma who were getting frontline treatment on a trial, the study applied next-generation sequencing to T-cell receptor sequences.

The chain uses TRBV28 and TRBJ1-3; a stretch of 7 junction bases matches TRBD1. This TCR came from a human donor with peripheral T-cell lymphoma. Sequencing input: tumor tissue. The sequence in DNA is TGTGCCAGCAGTCCGCAACCGACAGGGAAAGAAAACACCATATATTTT. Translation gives CASSPQPTGKENTIYF. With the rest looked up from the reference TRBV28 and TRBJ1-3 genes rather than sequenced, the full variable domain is DVKVTQSSRYLVKRTGEKVFLECVQDMDHENMFWYRQDPGLGLRLIYFSYDVKMKEKGDIPEGYSVSREKKERFSLILESASTNQTSMYLCASSPQPTGKENTIYFGEGSWLTVV.